This T cell receptor beta chain was captured in a study of yellow fever vaccine responses in identical twins (dated by TCRdb to 2016 to 2019). Notes on the research overall: In identical twins, the study followed T cell clones that responded to the vaccine with precision.

Library creation used RT-PCR. The sequencer was an Illumina HiSeq 2500. TCRdb took the public reads, trimmed them with fastp at Q25, ran MiXCR for clone calling and kept in-frame beta chains. Every distinct CDR3 protein forms one entry, paired with its most common genes and DNA. The sample has 2,000 or so distinct CDR3 sequences on record, around 78% of them singletons. In total, the top ten clones hold under 4.5% of the sample. In regard to this clonotype: The target of this receptor is not known. No base qualities exist here, and no much larger clone lies one base off it.

General findings and caveats noted by the study authors: The authors reported that the T cell response to vaccination in identical twins appeared partly convergent and partly personalized.

CDR1 DFQATT and CDR2 SNEGSKA are derived from the germline V gene (reference sequence). The CDR3 runs 14 residues from the cysteine to the valine. CDR3 DNA only is kept here, 42 bases in frame from base 1. Trimming costs V 2 bases and J 2 bases, and their ends lie 13 bases apart. The source is a woman under 30 who received the yellow fever vaccine. Donor details come from another sample of the same person, matched by shared clones. The rearrangement joined TRBV20-1 to TRBJ2-7, with the D gene not clear enough to name. This material consisted of T cells from blood (PBMCs), unsorted or a sorted subset (not recorded which), taken before or after yellow fever vaccination (not recorded which). The sequenced DNA: TGCAGTGCTAGATCAGAAACCCTAACCTACGAGCAGTACGTC. It specifies CSARSETLTYEQYV.